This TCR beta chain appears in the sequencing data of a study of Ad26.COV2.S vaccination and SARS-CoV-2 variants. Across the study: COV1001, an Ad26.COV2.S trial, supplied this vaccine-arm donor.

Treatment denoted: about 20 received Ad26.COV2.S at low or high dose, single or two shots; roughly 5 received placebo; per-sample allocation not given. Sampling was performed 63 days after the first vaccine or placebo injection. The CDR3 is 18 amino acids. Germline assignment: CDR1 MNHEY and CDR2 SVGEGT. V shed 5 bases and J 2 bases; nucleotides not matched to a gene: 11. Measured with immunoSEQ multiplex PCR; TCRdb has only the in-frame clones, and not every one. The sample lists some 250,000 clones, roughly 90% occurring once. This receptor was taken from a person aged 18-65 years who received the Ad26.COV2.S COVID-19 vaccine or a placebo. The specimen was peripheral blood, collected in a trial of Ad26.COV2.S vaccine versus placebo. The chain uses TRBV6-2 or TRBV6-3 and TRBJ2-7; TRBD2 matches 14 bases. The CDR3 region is CASSPIGLAGGPTYEQYF. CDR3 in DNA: TGTGCCAGCAGTCCCATCGGACTAGCGGGAGGCCCCACCTACGAGCAGTACTTC.